This TCR beta chain came from a study of OX40 agonist ivuxolimab in advanced cancers. Regarding the research as a whole: Ivuxolimab, which targeted the costimulatory receptor OX40 (CD134), was an agonistic, fully human IgG2 monoclonal antibody. Intravenous ivuxolimab was administered to patients every 2 weeks at six dose levels: 0.01, 0.1, 0.3, 1.5, 3 and 10 mg/kg. Of the approximately 53 patients in dose escalation, 19 had hepatocellular carcinoma, some 15 had melanoma, 9 had renal cell carcinoma and 9 had head and neck cancer. In the dose-escalation cohort, more than 80% of patients were male, and the mean age was around 60 years with a range of roughly 20 to 85. Patients were allowed to have had prior anti-PD-1, anti-PD-L1 or anti-CTLA-4 therapy, and roughly 40% of the dose-escalation patients had previously received checkpoint inhibitors. Three dose-escalation patients achieved partial responses, one with hepatocellular carcinoma and two with cutaneous melanoma. The purpose of peripheral TCRbeta sequencing was to test whether ivuxolimab changed TCR sequence diversity and led to clonal T-cell expansion. The paper covers the monotherapy dose-escalation part of the phase I ivuxolimab trial, which included N ≈ 57 patients.

Patients with a history of autoimmune disease or receiving systemic immunosuppression were excluded from the trial. In every dose cohort, peripheral blood was drawn for TCR sequencing at baseline, cycle 4 day 1, and cycle 7 day 1. The samples were drawn from a first-in-human, open-label, multicenter phase I dose-escalation trial of ivuxolimab. Adults with locally advanced or metastatic melanoma, renal cell carcinoma, hepatocellular carcinoma or head and neck squamous cell carcinoma were enrolled in the trial. CD4+ and CD8+ T cells were sorted separately from peripheral blood before TCR sequencing. In regard to this clone: The specificity of this receptor is unknown. Per-base quality was not reported, and no clone a single base away is much larger than it.

To sequence the TCRbeta CDR3 region, genomic DNA was isolated from the sorted cells. The immunoSEQ Assay was used to sequence the TCRbeta CDR3 regions. Sourced from immuneACCESS, this table was stored by TCRdb with only in-frame sequences that have V and J called. A share of the clones is absent; for the studies checked, an unresolved V gene accounts for under half, and the remainder has no known explanation. The sample table holds over 25,000 clones, of which approximately 86% were seen once. The ten biggest clones cover approximately 50% of the sample. V sheds 3 bases and J sheds 4 bases, leaving 14 bases between their ends. The germline V gene (reference sequence) sets CDR1 to LNHDA and CDR2 to SQIVND. The CDR3, cysteine through phenylalanine, is 15 amino acids long. Just CDR3 DNA is preserved here, 45 bases in frame from base 1. Results and caveats for the whole study, not just this receptor: At doses from 0.1 to 3.0 mg/kg, clonal expansion was seen in both CD4+ and CD8+ blood T cells between baseline and week 6. The antigen specificity of the clonally expanded peripheral T cells was not determined. Low levels of normalized T-cell clonal expansion were also seen in some patients who did not respond. After ivuxolimab, more expanded clones were found on average in CD8+ T cells than in CD4+ T cells. In the 0.1-3.0 mg/kg groups, partial responders were among the patients with the lowest normalized peripheral clonal expansion, particularly in CD8+ T cells.

The chain joins TRBV19 to TRBJ2-3; TRBD1 could be the D gene, as 6 bases match. The source of this sequence is an adult with an advanced solid tumor such as melanoma, head and neck, liver or kidney cancer. This sample comprised CD4+ or CD8+ T cells sorted from blood, obtained in a trial of the OX40 agonist ivuxolimab. The sequenced DNA: TGTGCCAGTAGTATCGAGGGGGTCGGGGCAGATACGCAGTATTTT. Its amino acids are CASSIEGVGADTQYF.